A single sample is the source of the 9 T cell receptor beta chains below, sequenced in a study of blood T cell repertoires in COVID-19. Profiled with immunoSEQ multiplex PCR; TCRdb holds only in-frame clones, not every one. Of roughly 230,000 clones listed, approximately 83% were seen once; the top ten hold roughly 3.6%. Input material: PBMCs or T cells enriched from blood (not recorded which). These receptors all stem from a man aged 50-59 years who had recovered from COVID-19.

The chain employs TRBV6-5 and TRBJ1-1; 7 nucleotides match TRBD1. The CDR3 contains 14 residues. Germline CDR1 MNHEY, CDR2 SVGAGI. The ends lost 7 bases at V and 0 bases at J; junction bases unmatched: 5. CDR3: CASIRDRVNTEAFF. CDR3 sequence (DNA): TGTGCCAGCATCCGAGACAGGGTGAACACTGAAGCTTTCTTT.

The V and J genes are TRBV27 and TRBJ2-5; 9 bases are a match to TRBD2. Per the germline V gene, CDR1 is MNHEY and CDR2 is SMNVEV (reference sequence). V was clipped by 4 bases and J by 5 bases; unmatched bases: 2. The CDR3 is 13 amino acids. The CDR3 loop is CASSWGLAETQYF. In DNA form, the CDR3 reads TGTGCCAGCAGTTGGGGACTAGCCGAGACCCAGTACTTC.

The genes are TRBV11-3 and TRBJ2-5, with D hard to call. The V and J ends lost 5 bases and 2 bases respectively, with 12 bases between them. Germline CDR1 is SGHNT and CDR2 is YENEEA. CDR3 length: 14 residues. For the CDR3, the DNA is TGTGCCAGCAGCCCCAAGCCCAATCAAGAGACCCAGTACTTC. Translating gives CASSPKPNQETQYF.

V usage is TRBV21-1 and J usage is TRBJ2-7; the table names TRBD1, a call not compared with the DNA. TRBV21-1 corresponds to a pseudogene. CDR3 length: 16 amino acids. The CDR3 DNA reads TGTGCCAGCAGCAAGGATTACAGGCCGATAGTCTACGAGCAGTACTTC. Translation gives CASSKDYRPIVYEQYF.

The chain carries TRBV7-2 and TRBJ2-7, with D tentatively TRBD2 (6 bases). This CDR3 contains 14 residues. Trimming pared 5 bases from V and 7 bases from J, leaving 18 bases between. Germline CDR1 SGHTA, CDR2 FQGNSA. The CDR3 region has the DNA TGTGCCAGCAGCCCACTAGCTTCTCTGGGTGAGCAGTACTTC. Translating it yields CASSPLASLGEQYF.

This chain uses TRBV2 with TRBJ1-3; D unresolved. Germline CDR1 is SNHLY and CDR2 is FYNNEI. CDR3 length: 15 amino acids. Trimming left V 6 bases short and J 0 bases short, with 12 bases between. The CDR3: CASSGRQASGNTIYF. CDR3 coding DNA: TGTGCCAGCAGCGGAAGACAAGCCTCTGGAAACACCATATATTTT.

V usage is TRBV9 and J usage is TRBJ1-5, with D possibly TRBD1 on 5 matching bases. V was pared by 2 bases and J by 7 bases, with 10 bases between. The germline CDR1 and CDR2 sequences are SGDLS and YYNGEE. CDR3 size: 13 residues. CDR3 amino acids: CASSVDIGQPQHF. The CDR3 DNA reads as TGTGCCAGCAGCGTGGACATTGGGCAGCCCCAGCATTTT.

This sequence joins TRBV27 and TRBJ1-2; no firm D call. The CDR3 is made up of 11 amino acids. Germline V lookup: CDR1 MNHEY, CDR2 SMNVEV (reference sequence). V lost 7 bases, J lost 8 bases, and 11 bases lay in between. In nucleotides, the CDR3 is TGTGCCAGCACCGGGGTGGGCGGCTACACCTTC. Translating it yields CASTGVGGYTF.

The chain uses TRBV27 and TRBJ2-1; 12 positions match TRBD2. CDR1 is MNHEY and CDR2 is SMNVEV in the germline V gene (reference sequence). J lost 3 bases, V lost 4 bases, and 1 base had no gene match. The CDR3 covers 15 residues. CDR3 amino acids: CASSWTSGVYNEQFF. DNA of the CDR3: TGTGCCAGCAGTTGGACTAGCGGGGTCTACAATGAGCAGTTCTTC.